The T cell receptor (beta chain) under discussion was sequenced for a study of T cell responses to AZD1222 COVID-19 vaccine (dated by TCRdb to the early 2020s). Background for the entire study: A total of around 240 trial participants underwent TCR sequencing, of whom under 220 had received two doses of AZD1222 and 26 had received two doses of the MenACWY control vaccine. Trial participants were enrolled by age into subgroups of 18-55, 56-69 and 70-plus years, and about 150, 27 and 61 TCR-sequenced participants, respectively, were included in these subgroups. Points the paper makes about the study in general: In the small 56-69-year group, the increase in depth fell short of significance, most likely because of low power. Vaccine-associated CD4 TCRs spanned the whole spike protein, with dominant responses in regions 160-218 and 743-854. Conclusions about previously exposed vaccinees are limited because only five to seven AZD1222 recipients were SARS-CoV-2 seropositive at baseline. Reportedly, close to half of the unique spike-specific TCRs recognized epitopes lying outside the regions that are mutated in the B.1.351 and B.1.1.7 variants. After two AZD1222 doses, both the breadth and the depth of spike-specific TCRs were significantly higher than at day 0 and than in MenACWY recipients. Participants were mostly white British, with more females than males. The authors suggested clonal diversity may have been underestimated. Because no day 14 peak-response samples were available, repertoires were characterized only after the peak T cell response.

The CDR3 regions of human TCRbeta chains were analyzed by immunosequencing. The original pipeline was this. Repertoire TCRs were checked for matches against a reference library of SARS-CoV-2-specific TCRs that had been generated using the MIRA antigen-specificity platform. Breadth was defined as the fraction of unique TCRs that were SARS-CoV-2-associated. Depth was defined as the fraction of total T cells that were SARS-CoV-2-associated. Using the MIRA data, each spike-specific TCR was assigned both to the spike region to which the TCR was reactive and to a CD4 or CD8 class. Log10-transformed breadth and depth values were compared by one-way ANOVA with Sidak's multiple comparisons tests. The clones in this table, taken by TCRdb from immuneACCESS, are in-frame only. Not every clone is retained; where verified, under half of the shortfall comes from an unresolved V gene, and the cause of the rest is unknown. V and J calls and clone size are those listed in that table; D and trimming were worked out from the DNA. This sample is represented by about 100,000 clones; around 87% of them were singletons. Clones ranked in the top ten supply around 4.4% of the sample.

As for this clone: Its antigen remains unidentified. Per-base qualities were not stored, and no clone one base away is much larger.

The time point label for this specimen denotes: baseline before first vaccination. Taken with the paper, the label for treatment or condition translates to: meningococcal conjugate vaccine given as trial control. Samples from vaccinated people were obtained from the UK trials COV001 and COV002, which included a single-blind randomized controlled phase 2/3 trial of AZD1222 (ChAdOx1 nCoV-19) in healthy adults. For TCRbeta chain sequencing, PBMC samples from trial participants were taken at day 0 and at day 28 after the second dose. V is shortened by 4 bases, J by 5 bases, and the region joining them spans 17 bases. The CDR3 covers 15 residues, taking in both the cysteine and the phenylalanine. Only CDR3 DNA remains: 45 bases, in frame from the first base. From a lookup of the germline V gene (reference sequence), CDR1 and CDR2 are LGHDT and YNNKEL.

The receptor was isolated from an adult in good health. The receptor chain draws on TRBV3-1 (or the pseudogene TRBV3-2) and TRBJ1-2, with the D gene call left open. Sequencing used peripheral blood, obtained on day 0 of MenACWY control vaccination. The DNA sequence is TGTGCCAGCAGCCCCCGCGGAACGGCCCAATATGGCTACACCTTC. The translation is CASSPRGTAQYGYTF.